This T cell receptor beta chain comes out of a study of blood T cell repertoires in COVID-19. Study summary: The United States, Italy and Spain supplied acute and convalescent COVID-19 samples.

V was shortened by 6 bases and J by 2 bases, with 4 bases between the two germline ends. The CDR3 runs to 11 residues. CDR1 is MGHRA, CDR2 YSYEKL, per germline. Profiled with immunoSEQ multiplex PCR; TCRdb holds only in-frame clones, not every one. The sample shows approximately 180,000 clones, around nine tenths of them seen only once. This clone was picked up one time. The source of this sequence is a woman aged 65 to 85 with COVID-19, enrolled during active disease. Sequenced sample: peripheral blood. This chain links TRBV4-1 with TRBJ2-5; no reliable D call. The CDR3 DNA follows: TGCGCCAGCAGTCATCAAGAGACCCAGTACTTC. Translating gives CASSHQETQYF.